Each of the 18 T cell receptor beta chains below was sequenced from the same sample in a study of blood T cells in healthy people across ages. Primed by a sample-barcoded 5' primer and a J-beta primer mix, a second PCR proceeded for roughly 6 to 12 cycles. TCRdb recomputed calls from the 5' RACE reads with MiXCR, one row per CDR3 protein. This table has roughly 800,000 distinct CDR3 sequences, 36% appearing once. The sequencing sample was made of blood. The source is a man in his late teens or twenties in good health.

The chain employs TRBV5-1 and TRBJ1-1; the D is unclear. Germline CDR1 reads SGHRS; CDR2 reads YFSETQ. The CDR3 totals 15 residues. Trimming pared 0 bases from V and 0 bases from J, leaving 9 bases between. The CDR3 DNA reads as TGCGCCAGCAGCTTGGATGGTCCGTTGAACACTGAAGCTTTCTTT. Residues: CASSLDGPLNTEAFF. The complete variable domain, with remaining parts taken from reference TRBV5-1 and TRBJ1-1, reads KAGVTQTPRYLIKTRGQQVTLSCSPISGHRSVSWYQQTPGQGLQFLFEYFSETQRNKGNFPGRFSGRQFSNSRSEMNVSTLELGDSALYLCASSLDGPLNTEAFFGQGTRLTVV.

This clonotype was found many times. This may come from a read error, since a much larger clone is one base off. This rearrangement joins TRBV7-9 to TRBJ1-6; D possibly corresponds to TRBD1 (6 bases). Germline V CDR1 and CDR2: SEHNR, FQNEAQ (reference sequence). The CDR3 runs to 16 residues. The CDR3 DNA reads as TGTGCCAGCAGCTTACATCGTGCAGGGGTTCGGTCACCCCCCCACTTT. Amino acid sequence: CASSLHRAGVRSPPHF.

This clonotype occurred many times. The junction shows a germline mismatch at one end, possibly a read error. The chain carries TRBV5-1 and TRBJ2-1; weak D call: TRBD2 (7 bases). The CDR3 has 14 residues. Germline values: CDR1 SGHRS, CDR2 YFSETQ. CDR3 nucleotides: TGTGCCAGCAGCTTAGGGGGGGCTTACAATGAGCAGTTCTTC. This codes for CASSLGGAYNEQFF.

This clonotype was observed once. The chain is built from TRBV5-1 and TRBJ2-2; 11 bases are a match to TRBD2. The CDR3 length is 15 residues. Trimming at V came to 4 bases and at J to 1 base, leaving 0 bases not matched to a gene. Germline-derived CDR1 and CDR2 are SGHRS and YFSETQ. In DNA, the CDR3 is TGCGCCAGCAGCACTAGCGGGGGGAACACCGGGGAGCTGTTTTTT. Protein sequence: CASSTSGGNTGELFF.

This clonotype was observed a few times. This rearrangement joins TRBV18 to TRBJ1-2; possibly TRBD1 for D (5 bases). Trimming left V 3 bases short and J 4 bases short, with 12 bases between. This CDR3 region has 14 residues. Germline CDR1 reads KGHSH; CDR2 reads LQKENI. The CDR3 protein is CASSPTEPSYGYTF. The CDR3 nucleotides are TGTGCCAGCTCACCGACAGAGCCTTCCTATGGCTACACCTTC. Based on the CDR3 plus reference TRBV18 and TRBJ1-2, the full variable domain is NAGVMQNPRHLVRRRGQEARLRCSPMKGHSHVYWYRQLPEEGLKFMVYLQKENIIDESGMPKERFSAEFPKEGPSILRIQQVVRGDSAAYFCASSPTEPSYGYTFGSGTRLTVV.

This clonotype occurred a few times. This chain links TRBV7-2 with TRBJ2-5; 10 nucleotides line up with TRBD2. Trimming removed 1 base from V and 5 bases from J; junction bases left unmatched: 7. Germline loops: CDR1 SGHTA, CDR2 FQGNSA. The CDR3 covers 16 residues. CDR3 bases: TGTGCCAGCAGCTTAGACGTGCTAGCGGGGGAGGAGACCCAGTACTTC. This sequence encodes CASSLDVLAGEETQYF.

This clonotype has a handful of counts. The rearrangement joins TRBV20-1 to TRBJ2-3; TRBD2 matches at 8 bases. This CDR3 is 14 amino acids long. V shed 3 bases, J shed 3 bases, and the junction held 5 bases outside the gene matches. Germline lookup yields CDR1 DFQATT and CDR2 SNEGSKA (reference sequence). CDR3 residues: CSASWAGGTDTQYF. For the CDR3, the DNA is TGCAGTGCTAGTTGGGCGGGGGGAACAGATACGCAGTATTTT.

As to this clonotype: One end of the junction is discordant with germline, which a read error may explain. The V and J genes are TRBV11-2 and TRBJ2-7; D gene unclear. CDR3 length: 14 residues. CDR1 is SGHAT, CDR2 FQNNGV, per germline. DNA for the CDR3: TGTGCCGGCAGCTTAGATGGTGGCGACAATGAGCAGTACTTC. It is translated as CAGSLDGGDNEQYF.

This clonotype has ten or more counts. This chain joins TRBV6-1 and TRBJ1-4; D gene ambiguous. The CDR3 loop spans 15 amino acids. The V end was cut by 1 base, the J end by 0 bases, with 6 bases between. Germline V CDR1 and CDR2: MNHNS, SASEGT. The CDR3 loop is CASSEVRSTNEKLFF. CDR3 coding DNA: TGTGCCAGCAGTGAAGTAAGGTCAACTAATGAAAAACTGTTTTTT.

The chain joins TRBV20-1 to TRBJ1-5; 7 bases are a match to TRBD1. Germline V gives CDR1 DFQATT, CDR2 SNEGSKA (reference sequence). J gave up 0 bases and V 0 bases, and 5 bases lay outside the gene matches. The CDR3 covers 16 residues. CDR3 residues: CSAREGQTYSNQPQHF. In nucleotides, the CDR3 is TGCAGTGCTAGAGAGGGACAGACTTATAGCAATCAGCCCCAGCATTTT.

This clonotype has ten or more counts. V usage is TRBV25-1 and J usage is TRBJ2-3; D unresolved. The CDR3 totals 11 residues. V dropped 4 bases and J dropped 11 bases, with 10 bases sitting between them. Germline V CDR1 and CDR2: MGHDK, SYGVNS. The CDR3 DNA is TGTGCCAGCAGTGCAGGTCTATGGCAGTATTTT. Its translation is CASSAGLWQYF.

V is TRBV6-2 or TRBV6-3 and J is TRBJ1-6; TRBD1 matches 8 bases. The CDR3 length is 15 residues. Germline V CDR1 and CDR2: MNHEY, SVGEGT. V trimming: 6 bases; J trimming: 9 bases; junction bases outside the gene matches: 10. This CDR3 reads CASRPTGTGGSPLHF. In DNA form, the CDR3 reads TGTGCCAGCAGACCAACCGGGACAGGAGGTTCACCCCTCCACTTT.

This clonotype was counted a few times. This chain uses TRBV9 with TRBJ1-1; D gene unclear. This CDR3 region has 13 residues. Trimming cost V 4 bases and J 3 bases, with 10 bases left between them. Germline lookup yields CDR1 SGDLS and CDR2 YYNGEE. CDR3 residues: CASSISGDTEAFF. The DNA for the CDR3 is TGTGCCAGCAGCATAAGCGGCGACACTGAAGCTTTCTTT.

For this clonotype: This may be a read error, as it is one base from a much larger clone. This chain connects TRBV9 to TRBJ2-7, with 7 nucleotides matching TRBD1. This CDR3 region has 16 residues. Germline V gives CDR1 SGDLS, CDR2 YYNGEE. CDR3 protein: CAGSRGTGQSFYEQYF. Here the CDR3 DNA reads TGTGCCGGCAGCCGTGGGACGGGACAGTCTTTTTACGAGCAGTACTTC.

This clonotype occurred a few times. The chain links TRBV4-2 to TRBJ2-1, with D possibly TRBD1 on 5 matching bases. The CDR3 is made up of 15 amino acids. V was pared by 5 bases and J by 1 base, with 12 bases between. From germline, CDR1 is LGHNA and CDR2 YNFKEQ. CDR3 in amino acids: CASSSRQPSYNEQFF. The CDR3 DNA reads as TGTGCCAGCAGCAGTCGACAGCCTTCCTACAATGAGCAGTTCTTC.

The chain joins TRBV20-1 to TRBJ1-3; no clear D gene. V lost 7 bases to trimming and J lost 0 bases, with 4 bases between them. The CDR3 runs to 11 residues. CDR1 and CDR2 (germline): DFQATT, SNEGSKA (reference sequence). CDR3 DNA sequence: TGCAGTGGGGGCTCTGGAAACACCATATATTTT. Protein product: CSGGSGNTIYF.

This clonotype has a handful of counts. V is TRBV6-1 and J is TRBJ2-5; D not certain. This CDR3 has 16 amino acids. Germline CDR1 and CDR2: MNHNS and SASEGT. V lost 2 bases to trimming and J lost 5 bases, with 18 bases between them. CDR3 DNA: TGTGCCAGCAGTGAAAGGGCCGGTCGAGGAAGGGAGACCCAGTACTTC. Amino acid sequence: CASSERAGRGRETQYF.

A note on this clonotype: A much larger clone lies one base from this, so it may be a read error. The J gene is TRBJ1-2, the V gene TRBV20-1; D uncertain. The CDR3 runs 14 residues. V shed 7 bases and J shed 0 bases, with 15 bases lying between them. The germline CDR1 and CDR2 sequences are DFQATT and SNEGSKA (reference sequence). This CDR3 is CSGPQVSTNYGYTF. In DNA, the CDR3 is TGCAGTGGTCCGCAGGTTTCCACTAACTATGGCTACACCTTC.